This TCR beta chain was sequenced for a study of blood T cell repertoires in COVID-19. Study-level background: In each case, the material was cDNA or gDNA derived from T cells, B-cell-depleted T cells, or PBMCs.

The repertoire was sequenced with immunoSEQ multiplex PCR; TCRdb's copy has only in-frame clones and lacks some. The data contain about 130,000 clones, about 80% of them singletons. Participant ages covered about 18 to 100 years across 20 to 30 US areas. Specimen: PBMCs or T cells enriched from blood (not recorded which). The sequence derives from a man aged 50 or older who had recovered from COVID-19.

The CDR3 DNA reads TGTGCCAGCAGCTTAGCGGGGACAGATTATGGCTACACCTTC. This sequence encodes CASSLAGTDYGYTF. J is TRBJ1-2 and V is TRBV7-8, with 7 bases lining up with TRBD1. The J segment lost 5 bases and the V segment lost 0 bases, leaving 3 bases of the junction unmatched. CDR1 is SGHVS, CDR2 FQNEAQ, per germline. The CDR3 has 14 amino acids.